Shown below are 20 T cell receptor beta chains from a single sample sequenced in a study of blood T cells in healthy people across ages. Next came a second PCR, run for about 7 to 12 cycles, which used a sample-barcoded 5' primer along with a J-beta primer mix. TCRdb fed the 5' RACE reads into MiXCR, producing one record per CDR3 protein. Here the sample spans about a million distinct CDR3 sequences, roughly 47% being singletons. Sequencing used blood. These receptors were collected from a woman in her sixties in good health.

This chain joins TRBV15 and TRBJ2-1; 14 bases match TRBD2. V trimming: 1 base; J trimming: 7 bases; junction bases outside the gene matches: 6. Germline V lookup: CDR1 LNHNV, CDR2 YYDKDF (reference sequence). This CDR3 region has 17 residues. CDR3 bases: TGTGCCACCAGCAGAGCACCCGGGACTAGCGGGGGAAATGAGCAGTTCTTC. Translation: CATSRAPGTSGGNEQFF.

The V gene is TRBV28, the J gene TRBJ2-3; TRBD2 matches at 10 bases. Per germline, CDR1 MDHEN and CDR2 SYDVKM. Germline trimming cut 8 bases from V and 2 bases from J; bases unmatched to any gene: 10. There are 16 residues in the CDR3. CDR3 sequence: CASSPLGLAFTDTQYF. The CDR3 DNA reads TGTGCCAGCTCACCCTTGGGACTAGCGTTCACAGATACGCAGTATTTT.

CDR3 nucleotides: TGCGCCAGCAGCCAACAGACTAGCAGGATAGGTCGGAGGACCGGGGAGCTGTTTTTT. The encoded protein is CASSQQTSRIGRRTGELFF. The chain is built from TRBV4-1 and TRBJ2-2; 7 bases are a match to TRBD2. V trimming: 2 bases; J trimming: 5 bases; junction bases outside the gene matches: 17. The CDR3 sequence is 19 residues long. Per the germline V gene, CDR1 is MGHRA and CDR2 is YSYEKL.

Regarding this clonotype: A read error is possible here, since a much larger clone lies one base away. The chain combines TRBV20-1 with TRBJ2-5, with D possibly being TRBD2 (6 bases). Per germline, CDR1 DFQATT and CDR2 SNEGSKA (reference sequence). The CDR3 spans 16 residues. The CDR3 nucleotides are TGCAGTGCCAGAGGAATAGTCCGAGCACCGGGGGATGAGCAGTACTTC. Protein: CSARGIVRAPGDEQYF.

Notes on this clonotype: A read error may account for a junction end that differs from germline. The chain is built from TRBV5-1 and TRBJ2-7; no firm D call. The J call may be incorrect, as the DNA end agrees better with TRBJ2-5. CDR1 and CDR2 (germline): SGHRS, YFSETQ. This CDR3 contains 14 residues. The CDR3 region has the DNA TGCGCCAGCGGCTTCTCTGCTCCCGGGGAGACCCAGTACTTC. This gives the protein CASGFSAPGETQYF.

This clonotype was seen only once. DNA of the CDR3: TGCGCCAGCAGCCAAGGTGACAATGAGCAGTTCTTC. Residues: CASSQGDNEQFF. The genes are TRBV4-3 and TRBJ2-1; D uncertain. The CDR3 has 12 residues. V lost 1 base to trimming and J lost 5 bases, with 3 bases between them. Germline values: CDR1 LGHNA, CDR2 YSLEER.

As DNA, the CDR3 is TGTGCCAGCAGCACAGGGATGCACAATCAGCCCCAGCATTTT. Amino acid sequence: CASSTGMHNQPQHF. The rearrangement uses TRBV6-5 and TRBJ1-5; D may be TRBD1 (6 bases). The CDR3 extends over 14 amino acids. The germline CDR1 and CDR2 sequences are MNHEY and SVGAGI. V was trimmed by 6 bases and J by 3 bases, leaving 12 bases between them.

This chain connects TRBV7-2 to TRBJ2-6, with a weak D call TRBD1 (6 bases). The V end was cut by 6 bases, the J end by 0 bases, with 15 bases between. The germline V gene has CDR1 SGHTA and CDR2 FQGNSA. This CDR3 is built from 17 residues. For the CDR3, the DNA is TGTGCCAGCAGTTCACCGGGACACTACTCTGGGGCCAACGTCCTGACTTTC. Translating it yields CASSSPGHYSGANVLTF.

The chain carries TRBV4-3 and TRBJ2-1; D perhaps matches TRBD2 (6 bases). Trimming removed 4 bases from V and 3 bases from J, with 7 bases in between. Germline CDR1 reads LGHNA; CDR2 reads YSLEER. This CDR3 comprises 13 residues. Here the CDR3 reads CASSLADYNEQFF. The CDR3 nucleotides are TGCGCCAGCAGCCTAGCGGACTACAATGAGCAGTTCTTC.

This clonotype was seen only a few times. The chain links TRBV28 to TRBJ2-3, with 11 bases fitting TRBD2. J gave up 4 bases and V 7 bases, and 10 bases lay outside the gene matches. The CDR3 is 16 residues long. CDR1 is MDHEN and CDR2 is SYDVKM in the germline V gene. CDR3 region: CASTLWLAGGSDTQYF. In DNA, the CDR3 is TGTGCCAGCACCCTGTGGCTAGCGGGAGGCTCAGATACGCAGTATTTT.

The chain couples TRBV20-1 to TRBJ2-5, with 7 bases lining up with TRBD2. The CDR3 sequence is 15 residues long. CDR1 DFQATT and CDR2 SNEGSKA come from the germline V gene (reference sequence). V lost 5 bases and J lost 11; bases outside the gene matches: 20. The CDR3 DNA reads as TGCAGTGCTCTTCCTGGGACGGGAGGCGCGAATGAGCAGTACTTC. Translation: CSALPGTGGANEQYF.

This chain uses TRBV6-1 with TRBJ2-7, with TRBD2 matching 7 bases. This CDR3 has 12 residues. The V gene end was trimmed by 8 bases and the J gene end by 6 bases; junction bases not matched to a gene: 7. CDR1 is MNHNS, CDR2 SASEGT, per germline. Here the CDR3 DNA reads TGTGCCAGCCGATGGACTAGTTCCGAGCAGTACTTC. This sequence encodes CASRWTSSEQYF.

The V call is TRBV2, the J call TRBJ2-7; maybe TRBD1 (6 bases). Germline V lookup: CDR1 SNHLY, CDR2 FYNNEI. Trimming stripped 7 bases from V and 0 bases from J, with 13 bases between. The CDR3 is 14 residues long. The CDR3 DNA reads TGTGCCAGCATGCAGGGGCGTGTCTCCTACGAGCAGTACTTC. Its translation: CASMQGRVSYEQYF.

CDR3 region: CASAPSGRVYNEQYF. The CDR3, as DNA: TGTGCCAGCGCCCCTAGCGGGAGGGTCTACAATGAGCAGTACTTC. V usage is TRBV9 and J usage is TRBJ2-7; TRBD2 matches at 12 bases. The V gene's germline CDR1 is SGDLS and CDR2 YYNGEE. The CDR3 runs 15 residues. With 7 bases clipped from V and 7 bases from J, the junction kept 12 bases outside the gene matches.

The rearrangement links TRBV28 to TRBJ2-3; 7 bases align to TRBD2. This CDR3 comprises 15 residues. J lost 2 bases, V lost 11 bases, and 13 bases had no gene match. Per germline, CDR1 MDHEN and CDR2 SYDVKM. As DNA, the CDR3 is TGTGCCCCCCCACGGGCGGGAGTTCCCACAGATACGCAGTATTTT. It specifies CAPPRAGVPTDTQYF.

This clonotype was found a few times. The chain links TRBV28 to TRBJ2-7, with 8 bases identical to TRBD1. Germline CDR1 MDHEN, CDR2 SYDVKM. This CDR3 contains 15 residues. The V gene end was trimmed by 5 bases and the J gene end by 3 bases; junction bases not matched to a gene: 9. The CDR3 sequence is CASSRPQGGVYEQYF. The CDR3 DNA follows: TGTGCCAGCAGTAGACCACAGGGGGGAGTCTACGAGCAGTACTTC.

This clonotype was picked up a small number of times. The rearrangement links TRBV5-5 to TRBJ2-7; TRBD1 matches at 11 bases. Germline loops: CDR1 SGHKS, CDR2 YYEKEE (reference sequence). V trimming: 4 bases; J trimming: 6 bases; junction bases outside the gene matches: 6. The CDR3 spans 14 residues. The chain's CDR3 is CASSRGQGAIEQYF. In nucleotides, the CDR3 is TGTGCCAGCAGCCGAGGACAGGGGGCAATCGAGCAGTACTTC. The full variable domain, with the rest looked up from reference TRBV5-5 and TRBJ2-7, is DAGVTQSPTHLIKTRGQQVTLRCSPISGHKSVSWYQQVLGQGPQFIFQYYEKEERGRGNFPDRFSARQFPNYSSELNVNALLLGDSALYLCASSRGQGAIEQYFGPGTRLTVT.

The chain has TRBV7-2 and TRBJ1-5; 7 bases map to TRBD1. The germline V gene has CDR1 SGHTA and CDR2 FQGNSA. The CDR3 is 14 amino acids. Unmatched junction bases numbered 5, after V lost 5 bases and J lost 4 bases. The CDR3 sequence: CASSGTANNQPQHF. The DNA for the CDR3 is TGTGCCAGCAGCGGGACAGCGAATAATCAGCCCCAGCATTTT.

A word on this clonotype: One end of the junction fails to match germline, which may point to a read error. This chain's CDR3 is CSVKGTASMETISCNEQFF. The CDR3 DNA reads TGCAGCGTGAAAGGGACAGCCTCAATGGAAACCATCTCCTGCAATGAGCAGTTCTTC. The chain recombines TRBV29-1 with TRBJ2-1; TRBD1 agrees at 7 bases. The CDR3 is 19 amino acids. CDR1 is SQVTM and CDR2 is ANQGSEA in the germline V gene.

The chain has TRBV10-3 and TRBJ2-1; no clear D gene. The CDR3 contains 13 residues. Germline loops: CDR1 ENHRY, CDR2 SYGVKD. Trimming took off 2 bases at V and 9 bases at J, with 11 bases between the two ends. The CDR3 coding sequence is TGTGCCATCAGTGAGGAAACACTCAGTGAGCAGTTCTTC. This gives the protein CAISEETLSEQFF.